The present T cell receptor beta chain was sequenced within a study of blood T cell repertoires in COVID-19. Germline lookup yields CDR1 DFQATT and CDR2 SNEGSKA (reference sequence). V gave up 3 bases and J gave up 3 bases, with 5 bases separating them. CDR3 length: 11 amino acids. The repertoire was sequenced with immunoSEQ multiplex PCR; TCRdb's copy has only in-frame clones and lacks some. In the table there are roughly 400,000 clones, 91% of which are singletons. This TCR came from a woman in her 40s who had been exposed to COVID-19. The chain carries TRBV20-1 and TRBJ2-5, with D possibly matching TRBD2 (5 bases). Material: PBMCs or T cells enriched from blood (not recorded which). CDR3 sequence reads: CSAREEETQYF. The CDR3 DNA sequence: TGCAGTGCTAGGGAGGAAGAGACCCAGTACTTC.